Each of the 14 T cell receptor beta chains below was sequenced from the same sample in a study of monozygotic twins with inflammatory bowel disease. After re-calling the 5' RACE reads, TCRdb lists one entry per CDR3 protein, DNA absent. In total, the table holds about 160,000 distinct CDR3 sequences. The sequenced material came from blood. Every receptor here comes from a human donor with ulcerative colitis or Crohn's disease, or a healthy co-twin of an affected twin (not recorded which).

The chain's CDR3 is CASSFSAGGNEQFF. The rearrangement uses TRBV7-3 and TRBJ2-1; TCRdb outputs TRBD2, but without DNA this stays unchecked. Germline V gene lookup returns CDR1 SGHTA and CDR2 FQGTGA. This CDR3 is 14 amino acids long.

The V and J genes are TRBV21-1 and TRBJ2-1; the TCRdb call, TRBD2, lacks DNA for checking. TRBV21-1 corresponds to a pseudogene. CDR3 size: 17 residues. The CDR3 protein is CASSKDSGRLPYNEQFF.

The chain couples TRBV3-1 to TRBJ2-7; TCRdb designates TRBD2, a call that cannot be tested without DNA. From germline, CDR1 is LGHDT and CDR2 YNNKEL (reference sequence). The CDR3 has 15 residues. CDR3 sequence reads: CASSQRAGGTAEQYF.

The chain uses TRBV5-5 and TRBJ2-4; TCRdb's D call, TRBD2, is unchecked because there is no DNA. This CDR3 has 14 amino acids. Germline CDR1 and CDR2: SGHKS and YYEKEE (reference sequence). The CDR3 region is CASSLTSGKNIQYF.

The CDR3 region is CSALPGMDGYTF. The chain recombines TRBV20-1 with TRBJ1-2; without DNA, the TCRdb call of TRBD1 cannot be checked. This CDR3 spans 12 amino acids. Germline CDR1 and CDR2: DFQATT and SNEGSKA (reference sequence).

The J gene is TRBJ2-7, the V gene TRBV18; TCRdb's assignment of TRBD2 cannot be checked, as there is no DNA. Germline CDR1 is KGHSH and CDR2 is LQKENI. The CDR3 spans 16 residues. CDR3 protein: CASSVGTSVTSDEQHF.

The chain carries TRBV6-4 and TRBJ2-3; TCRdb designates TRBD1, a call that cannot be tested without DNA. The CDR3 has 17 amino acids. The V gene's germline CDR1 is MRHNA and CDR2 SNTAGT. CDR3: CASSVEQVTSSTDTQYF.

CDR3 protein: CASSPVRTSTDTQYF. The rearrangement links TRBV18 to TRBJ2-3. Germline CDR1 KGHSH, CDR2 LQKENI. The CDR3 is 15 amino acids.

V and J are TRBV29-1 and TRBJ2-7. This CDR3 contains 12 residues. In germline, CDR1 is SQVTM, CDR2 ANQGSEA. CDR3 sequence reads: CSVKESNYEQYF.

This sequence joins TRBV28 and TRBJ2-1; the TCRdb call, TRBD2, lacks DNA for checking. The CDR3 covers 14 residues. The V gene's germline CDR1 is MDHEN and CDR2 SYDVKM. The CDR3 region is CASSTPRMYNEQFF.

J is TRBJ1-2 and V is TRBV14; the D gene TCRdb calls, TRBD1, cannot be checked with no DNA. CDR1 is SGHDN and CDR2 is FVKESK in the germline V gene. There are 16 residues in the CDR3. The CDR3 loop reads CASSQDRRDSNYGYTF.

The chain employs TRBV7-8 and TRBJ1-1; as DNA is missing, the TRBD1 call by TCRdb cannot be tested. The CDR3 runs to 14 residues. Germline-derived CDR1 and CDR2 are SGHVS and FQNEAQ. The CDR3 protein is CASSLRDSWTEAFF.

The chain combines TRBV7-2 with TRBJ1-2; TCRdb lists TRBD1, though no DNA is available to test this call. The CDR3 spans 14 residues. Germline assignment: CDR1 SGHTA and CDR2 FQGNSA. The CDR3 protein is CASSLDRVGRGYTF.

This sequence joins TRBV7-6 and TRBJ2-7; TCRdb indicates TRBD1, and absent DNA this call remains unverified. CDR1 is SGHVS and CDR2 is FNYEAQ in the germline V gene. The CDR3 totals 14 residues. The CDR3 loop is CASSPGTGRNEQYF.